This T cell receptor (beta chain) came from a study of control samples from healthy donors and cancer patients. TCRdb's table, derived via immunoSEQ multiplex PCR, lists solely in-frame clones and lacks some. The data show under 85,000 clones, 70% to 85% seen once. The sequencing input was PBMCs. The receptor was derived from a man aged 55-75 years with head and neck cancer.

The CDR3 spells CASSLGSYSAEPQHF. For the CDR3, the DNA is TGTGCCAGCAGCCTGGGTAGTTATTCCGCGGAGCCCCAGCATTTT. This chain connects TRBV7-9 to TRBJ1-5, with no clear D. The CDR3 contains 15 residues. V was trimmed by 5 bases and J by 8 bases, leaving 19 bases between them. Germline CDR1 SEHNR, CDR2 FQNEAQ (reference sequence).